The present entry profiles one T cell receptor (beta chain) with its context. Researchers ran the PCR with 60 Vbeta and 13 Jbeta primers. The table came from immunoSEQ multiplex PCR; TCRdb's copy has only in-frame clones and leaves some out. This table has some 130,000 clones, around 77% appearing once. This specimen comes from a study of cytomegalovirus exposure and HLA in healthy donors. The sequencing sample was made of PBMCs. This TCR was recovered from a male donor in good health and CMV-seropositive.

CDR3 sequence (DNA): TGTGCCAGCAGTTTACAAGCCACCGGGGAGCTGTTTTTT. Encoded protein: CASSLQATGELFF. The chain joins TRBV27 to TRBJ2-2; D unresolved. The CDR3 is 13 residues long. CDR1 and CDR2 (germline): MNHEY, SMNVEV (reference sequence). V lost 2 bases and J 4 bases, leaving 5 bases between the germline ends.